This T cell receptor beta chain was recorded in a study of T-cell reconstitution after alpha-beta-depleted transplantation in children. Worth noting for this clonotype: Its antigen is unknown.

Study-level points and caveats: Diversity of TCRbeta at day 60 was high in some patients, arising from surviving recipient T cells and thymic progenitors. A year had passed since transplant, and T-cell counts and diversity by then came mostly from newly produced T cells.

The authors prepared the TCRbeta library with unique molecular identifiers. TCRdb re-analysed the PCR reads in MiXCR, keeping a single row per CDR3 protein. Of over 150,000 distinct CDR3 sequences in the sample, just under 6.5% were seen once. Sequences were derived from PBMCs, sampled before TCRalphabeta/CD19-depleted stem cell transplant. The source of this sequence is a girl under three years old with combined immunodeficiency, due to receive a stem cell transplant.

The CDR3 spells CASIPYSGTDTQYF. The DNA for the CDR3 is TGTGCCAGCATCCCTTATTCGGGCACAGATACGCAGTATTTT. V is TRBV7-8 and J is TRBJ2-3; D gene unclear. The CDR3 loop spans 14 amino acids. Trimming took 7 bases from V and 1 from J, leaving 12 bases between them. Germline CDR1 is SGHVS and CDR2 is FQNEAQ.